One sample yielded the 7 T cell receptor beta chains listed below, sequenced in a study of T cells in Graves' hyperthyroidism and ophthalmopathy. From RNA transcripts, TCR beta CDR3 regions were amplified. First-round RT-PCR targeting the TCR CDR3 was performed with the HTBI primer set. TCRdb reprocessed the multiplex PCR reads with MiXCR, giving one entry per CDR3 protein. Of hundreds of thousands of distinct CDR3 sequences in the sample, just under 45% were seen once. The sample comprised peripheral blood or thyroid tissue (not recorded which). These receptor sequences come from an adult man with Graves' disease, either hyperthyroidism or ophthalmopathy (not recorded which).

DNA for the CDR3: TGTGCCAGTAGTATAGCCTTCGGACAGGGGGCATACGAGCAGTACTTC. It encodes CASSIAFGQGAYEQYF. The genes are TRBV19 and TRBJ2-7, with 11 bases fitting TRBD1. Germline lookup yields CDR1 LNHDA and CDR2 SQIVND (reference sequence). Trimming at V came to 1 base and at J to 4 bases, leaving 6 bases not matched to a gene. CDR3 length: 16 residues.

There are a few counts of this clonotype. The chain links TRBV6-5 to TRBJ1-5; 10 bases match TRBD1. The CDR3 covers 16 residues. J lost 1 base, V lost 6 bases, and 6 bases had no gene match. CDR1 MNHEY and CDR2 SVGAGI come from the germline V gene. Here the CDR3 reads CASSFRQGASNQPQHF. For the CDR3, the DNA is TGTGCCAGCAGCTTTAGACAGGGGGCGAGCAATCAGCCCCAGCATTTT.

In this sample, this clonotype turned up many times. Germline and junction disagree at one end, which may indicate a read error. V gene TRBV10-2 combines with J gene TRBJ2-7; D unclear. Germline V CDR1 and CDR2: WSHSY, SAAADI. This CDR3 is 13 amino acids long. CDR3 nucleotide sequence: TGTGCCAGCAGTGAAGTTGGTTCCTACGAGCAGTACTTC. Its protein is CASSEVGSYEQYF.

The table lists this clonotype with a few counts. The chain carries TRBV5-1 and TRBJ1-1, with 7 nucleotides matching TRBD1. Germline V gene data show CDR1 as SGHRS and CDR2 as YFSETQ. With V trimmed by 0 bases and J by 5 bases, 10 bases remained unmatched. The CDR3 runs 16 residues. This CDR3 reads CASSLEGGGMRTEAFF. The CDR3 DNA follows: TGCGCCAGCAGCTTGGAAGGAGGGGGCATGCGGACTGAAGCTTTCTTT.

This clonotype was recorded a few times. The CDR3 region is CASSLASAHNYGYTF. For the CDR3, the DNA is TGTGCCAGCAGCTTGGCCTCAGCACATAACTATGGCTACACCTTC. The V and J genes are TRBV7-2 and TRBJ1-2; D call uncertain. This CDR3 is 15 amino acids long. Per germline, CDR1 SGHTA and CDR2 FQGNSA. V dropped 3 bases and J dropped 1 base, with 12 bases sitting between them.

On this clonotype: A read error may be the cause here, since a much bigger clone is one base away. The chain recombines TRBV7-9 with TRBJ1-4; D is ambiguous. The CDR3 is 16 residues long. Germline CDR1 SEHNR, CDR2 FQNEAQ (reference sequence). Here the CDR3 DNA reads TGTGCCAGCAGCTTGAGAGGGAGTTTAACTAATGAAAAACTGTCTTTT. Its translation: CASSLRGSLTNEKLSF.

This clonotype showed up just a few times. The chain has TRBV15 and TRBJ2-3; 9 bases fit TRBD1. Per the germline V gene, CDR1 is LNHNV and CDR2 is YYDKDF (reference sequence). The length of the CDR3 is 15 residues. With V trimmed by 2 bases and J by 4 bases, 4 bases remained unmatched. CDR3 nucleotides: TGTGCCACCAGCAGACCGGGACAGGGCCCAGATACGCAGTATTTT. Amino acids: CATSRPGQGPDTQYF.